Listed here is a single T cell receptor (beta chain). This clone was seen only once. There is no known antigen for this receptor. Qualities for individual bases were not recorded, and no much larger clone is one base off. The library was produced with the immunoSEQ multiplex PCR assay. TCRdb obtained this table from immuneACCESS and retained in-frame rearrangements with V and J assigned. These tables miss some clones; where compared with another copy, unresolved V genes account for less than half of the shortfall, and the remainder is unexplained. The sample contains about 660,000 clones, around 89% of them found a single time. The ten top clones hold about 0.01% of the sample. This entry belongs to a study of shared T cell receptors in the human thymus (dated by TCRdb to about 2021). With respect to the entire study: The study examined how self-reactive, shared T-cell receptor alpha chains are generated in the human thymus.

Between the V and J ends, shortened by 1 base and 6 bases respectively, the junction contains 12 bases. CDR1 and CDR2 (SEHNR, FQNEAQ) derive from the germline V gene (reference sequence). The CDR3 sequence holds 15 residues, the cysteine and phenylalanine included. The kept DNA is CDR3 alone, 45 bases in frame from the first base. The same data also went into a second study, on human thymus T cells. The other study reports the following: In Finland, the donors were immunologically healthy infants who were having open corrective cardiac surgery for congenital heart defects. The thymus tissue came from surgical resects taken out during corrective cardiac surgery. Biased V and J gene segment usage appeared to be present in both thymic and peripheral blood repertoires. The related research reported highly overlapping thymic TCR repertoires among unrelated individuals. The study described the TCR alpha and beta repertoires in under 10 infant thymus samples and a few matching peripheral blood samples. Donor ages ranging from about 6 to 244 days were recorded, and roughly six male and two female infants were included in the cohort. Thymocytes were mechanically released from the tissue and were stored as pellets of about 9-33 million cells at -70 degrees C. A QIAsymphony instrument was used to extract genomic DNA from the frozen cell pellets. Using the immunoSEQ multiplex PCR assay, the TCRB and TCRAD loci were amplified from a standardized quantity of quality-controlled genomic DNA. The amplicons spanned the V(D)J region and were long enough to cover the CDR3 and allow V and J genes to be identified. The commercial immunoSEQ service was used to sequence amplicons on an Illumina platform. Primer bias and sequencing errors were corrected as previously described, and TCRAD and TCRB definitions were based on the IMGT database. Analysis of the repertoires was done with immunoSEQ Analyzer 3.0 and VDJTools and included basic statistics, V/J segment usage, diversity estimates, rarefaction and pairwise overlap. Chao1, ChaoE, Efron-Thisted, Shannon and inverse Simpson indices were used to estimate diversity, which was also estimated on datasets down-sampled to the smallest sample. Repertoire overlap used strict matching of CDR3 nucleotide sequence, V gene and J gene, with Jaccard-based multidimensional scaling clustering. On average, thymus samples gave roughly 800,000 unique TCRB clonotypes, whereas blood samples gave about 84,000.

The clonotype comes from a boy less than two years old with a congenital heart defect. Donor details come from another sample of the same person, matched by shared clones. The chain employs TRBV7-9 and TRBJ1-4, and the D gene may be TRBD1, 6 bases matching. Sequencing was done on a sample of thymocytes. Here the CDR3 is given as CASSLVSRGHEKLFF. DNA sequence: TGTGCCAGCAGCTTAGTATCCAGGGGTCATGAAAAACTGTTTTTT.